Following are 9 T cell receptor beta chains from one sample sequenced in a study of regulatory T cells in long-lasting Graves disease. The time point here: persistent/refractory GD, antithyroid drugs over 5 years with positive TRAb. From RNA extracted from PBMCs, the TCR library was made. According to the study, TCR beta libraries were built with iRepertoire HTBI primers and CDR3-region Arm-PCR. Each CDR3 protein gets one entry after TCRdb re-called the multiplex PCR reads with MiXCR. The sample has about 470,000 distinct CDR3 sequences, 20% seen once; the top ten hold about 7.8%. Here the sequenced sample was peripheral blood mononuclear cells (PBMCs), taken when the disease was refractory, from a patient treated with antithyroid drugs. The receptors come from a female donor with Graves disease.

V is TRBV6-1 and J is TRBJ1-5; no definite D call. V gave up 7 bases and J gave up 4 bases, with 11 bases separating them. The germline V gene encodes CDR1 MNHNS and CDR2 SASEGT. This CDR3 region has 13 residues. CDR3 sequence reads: CASKQSWNQPQHF. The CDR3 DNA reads TGTGCCAGCAAACAGTCGTGGAATCAGCCCCAGCATTTT.

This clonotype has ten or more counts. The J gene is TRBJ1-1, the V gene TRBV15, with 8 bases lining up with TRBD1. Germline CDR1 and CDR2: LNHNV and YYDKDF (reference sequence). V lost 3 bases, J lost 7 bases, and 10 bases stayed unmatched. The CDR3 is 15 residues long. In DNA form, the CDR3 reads TGTGCCACCAGCAGTACTGGACAGGGTCAAAATGAAGCTTTCTTT. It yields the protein CATSSTGQGQNEAFF.

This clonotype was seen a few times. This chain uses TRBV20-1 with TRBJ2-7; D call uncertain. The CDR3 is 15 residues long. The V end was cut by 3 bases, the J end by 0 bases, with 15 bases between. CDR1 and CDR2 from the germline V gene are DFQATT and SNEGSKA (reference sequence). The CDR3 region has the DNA TGCAGTGCTAGGGGTTTAGGGATTAGCTCCTACGAGCAGTACTTC. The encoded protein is CSARGLGISSYEQYF.

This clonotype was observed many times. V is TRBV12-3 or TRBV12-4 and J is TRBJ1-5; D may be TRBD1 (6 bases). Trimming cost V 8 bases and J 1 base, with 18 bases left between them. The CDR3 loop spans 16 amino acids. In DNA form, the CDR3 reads TGTGCCAGCGGTCCCCCTTTGGGGGCAAGCAATCAGCCCCAGCATTTT. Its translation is CASGPPLGASNQPQHF.

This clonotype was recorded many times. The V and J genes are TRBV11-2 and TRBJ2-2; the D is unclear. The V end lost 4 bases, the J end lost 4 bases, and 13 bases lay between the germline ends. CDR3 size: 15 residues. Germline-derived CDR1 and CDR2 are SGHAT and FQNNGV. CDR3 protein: CASSSLPDLTGELFF. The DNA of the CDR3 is TGTGCCAGCAGCTCCCTCCCAGACCTCACCGGGGAGCTGTTTTTT.

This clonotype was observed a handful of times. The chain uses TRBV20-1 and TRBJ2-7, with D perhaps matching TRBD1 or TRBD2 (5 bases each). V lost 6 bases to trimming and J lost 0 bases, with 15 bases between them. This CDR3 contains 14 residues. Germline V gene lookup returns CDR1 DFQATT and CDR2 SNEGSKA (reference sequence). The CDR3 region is CSAPLGRFSYEQYF. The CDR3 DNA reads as TGCAGTGCACCCTTGGGACGGTTCTCCTACGAGCAGTACTTC.

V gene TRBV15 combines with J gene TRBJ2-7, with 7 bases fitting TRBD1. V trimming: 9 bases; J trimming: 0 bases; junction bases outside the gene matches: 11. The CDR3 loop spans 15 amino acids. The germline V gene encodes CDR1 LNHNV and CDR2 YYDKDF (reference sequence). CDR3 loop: CATGGGRQGSYEQYF. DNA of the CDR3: TGTGCCACTGGCGGCGGTCGACAGGGCTCCTACGAGCAGTACTTC. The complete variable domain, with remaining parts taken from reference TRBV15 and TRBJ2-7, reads DAMVIQNPRYQVTQFGKPVTLSCSQTLNHNVMYWYQQKSSQAPKLLFHYYDKDFNNEADTPDNFQSRRPNTSFCFLDIRSPGLGDTAMYLCATGGGRQGSYEQYFGPGTRLTVT.

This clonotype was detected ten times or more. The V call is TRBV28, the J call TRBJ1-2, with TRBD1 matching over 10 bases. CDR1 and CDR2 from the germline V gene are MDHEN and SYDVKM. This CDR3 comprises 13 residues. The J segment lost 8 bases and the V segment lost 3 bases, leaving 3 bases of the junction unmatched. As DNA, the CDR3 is TGTGCCAGCAGTTTTGGACAGGGGGACGGCTACACCTTC. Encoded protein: CASSFGQGDGYTF.

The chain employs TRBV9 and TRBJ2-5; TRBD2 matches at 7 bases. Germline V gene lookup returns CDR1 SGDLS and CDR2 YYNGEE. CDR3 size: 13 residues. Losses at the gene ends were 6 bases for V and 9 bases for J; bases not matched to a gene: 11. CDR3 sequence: CASTPSGQGAQYF. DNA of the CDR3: TGTGCCAGCACCCCTAGCGGTCAAGGGGCCCAGTACTTC.